This T cell receptor (beta chain) was sequenced for a study of tumor and adjacent non-tumor tissue in lung cancer. CDR1 and CDR2 (germline): SQVTM, ANQGSEA. Trimming took 4 bases from V and 9 from J; bases not matched to a gene: 15. CDR3 size: 14 residues. A modified ARM-PCR protocol with three rounds of nested PCR amplified TCRbeta. MiXCR was run by TCRdb on the multiplex PCR reads, yielding one entry per CDR3 protein. This table has roughly 66,000 distinct CDR3 sequences, less than 80% appearing once. This sample's RNA came from whole unsorted tissue. Input material: lung tumor tissue. The rearrangement links TRBV29-1 to TRBJ2-7; TRBD1 matches at 7 bases. This clonotype was obtained from a man aged 60-69 years with non-small cell lung cancer. The DNA of the CDR3 is TGCAGCGTTGTAGGTCAGGGGGTTACCTACTGGCAGTACTTC. Protein product: CSVVGQGVTYWQYF.